This T cell receptor (beta chain) was sequenced in a study of blood T cell repertoires in COVID-19. At the level of the study: T cells, B-cell-depleted T cells, or PBMCs provided the cDNA or gDNA that served as material.

Participants were aged roughly 18 to 100 years from roughly 26 US areas. Before being deemed recovered, Cohort 3 donors had two negative PCRs, clearance, or symptom resolution. Authors' methods: Counts of nucleated cells, estimated from reference gene primer amplification, were obtained. Profiled with immunoSEQ multiplex PCR; TCRdb holds only in-frame clones, not every one. V and J calls and clone size are those listed in that table; D and trimming were worked out from the DNA. The table shows around 290,000 clones, with roughly 90% occurring only once. This CDR3 is 14 amino acids long. Germline V gene sequence: CDR1 SGHRS, CDR2 YFSETQ. Trimming removed 5 bases from V and 2 bases from J, with 12 bases in between.

Sequencing input: PBMCs or T cells enriched from blood (not recorded which). V and J are TRBV5-1 and TRBJ2-3, with D hard to call. The TCR sequence derives from a woman in her forties who had recovered from COVID-19. The CDR3 loop is CASSFEFPTDTQYF. CDR3 nucleotide sequence: TGCGCCAGCAGTTTCGAGTTTCCCACAGATACGCAGTATTTT.